This T cell receptor (beta chain) comes out of a study of cytomegalovirus exposure and HLA in healthy donors. Germline CDR1 SGHTA, CDR2 FQGNSA. The V gene lost 3 bases and the J gene lost 7 bases, with 17 bases spanning the gap. The CDR3 is 15 amino acids. For this clone: The antigen remains undetermined.

The PCR ran on 60 Vbeta and 13 Jbeta primers. Sequencing was performed with immunoSEQ multiplex PCR; in TCRdb, only in-frame clones are kept and a portion is missing. The sample shows 60,000 to 75,000 clones, roughly 68% of them seen only once. Study results and limitations: In a later analysis, most CMV-associated TCR beta chains appeared HLA-restricted. Overall, approximately 150 TCR beta chains were annotated as cytomegalovirus-associated. An Asian-associated ancestry cluster reportedly showed fewer N-insertions than the roughly 700-donor mean in a later analysis. Later examination showed HLA-associated TCR beta chains had greater clonal expansion than equally common others.

The receptor was derived from a woman aged 55-69 years in good health and CMV-seropositive. Sequencing used PBMCs. The chain has TRBV7-2 and TRBJ2-3; D may be TRBD2 (5 bases). In nucleotides, the CDR3 is TGTGCCAGCAGCTTGACGGGCTCTAGCATATATACGCAGTATTTT. Translated, it gives CASSLTGSSIYTQYF.